A single sample is the source of the 21 T cell receptor beta chains below, sequenced in a study of radiation and T cells in renal cell carcinoma (dated by TCRdb to 2020 to 2021). The sample's time point, from its label and the paper: baseline pretreatment blood. Explained via the paper, the treatment or condition label denotes: 15 Gy SBRT to primary tumor, nephrectomy 4 weeks later. The method was the immunoSEQ multiplex PCR assay. TCRdb provides this immuneACCESS table in a form limited to in-frame rearrangements. Some clones are lacking; in checked studies, under half of them reflect an unresolved V gene, and why the rest are absent is not known. This sample holds approximately 150,000 clones; less than 90% were observed only once. The ten largest clones capture around 21% of the sample. This material consisted of blood, taken from a patient whose treatment included radiotherapy and nephrectomy. The receptors stem from a woman aged 45 to 65 with renal cell carcinoma.

The gene calls are TRBV2 and TRBJ1-5; D gene uncertain. The CDR3 runs to 15 residues. CDR1 SNHLY and CDR2 FYNNEI come from the germline V gene. The V end lost 4 bases, the J end lost 9 bases, and 19 bases lay between the germline ends. The CDR3 DNA is TGTGCCAGCAGTGGGTCAGGAGATGAATTGGGGCCCCAGCATTTT. The encoded protein is CASSGSGDELGPQHF.

Concerning this clone: The junction departs from germline at one end; a sequencing error may be responsible. The chain links TRBV6-1 to TRBJ2-1, with D possibly being TRBD2 (6 bases). Germline CDR1 and CDR2: MNHNS and SASEGT. CDR3 size: 14 residues. CDR3 coding DNA: TGTGCCAGCAGGGAAGGGAGGTGGGTGGGTGAGCAGTTCTTC. Translation: CASREGRWVGEQFF.

The chain recombines TRBV4-1 with TRBJ1-1, with unresolved D. V was pared by 1 base and J by 3 bases, with 3 bases between. The CDR3 contains 12 residues. Germline V CDR1 and CDR2: MGHRA, YSYEKL. The chain's CDR3 is CASSQAHTEAFF. The CDR3 coding sequence is TGCGCCAGCAGCCAAGCCCACACTGAAGCTTTCTTT.

The chain joins TRBV7-2 to TRBJ1-1, with 8 bases that match TRBD1. Germline V gene data show CDR1 as SGHTA and CDR2 as FQGNSA. The length of the CDR3 is 13 residues. The junction had 4 bases not matched to a gene; V was cut back by 5 bases and J by 5 bases. The CDR3 spells CASSTGGLTEAFF. CDR3 DNA sequence: TGTGCCAGCAGCACAGGGGGTTTAACTGAAGCTTTCTTT.

This clone was recorded a few times. The chain carries TRBV6-5 and TRBJ1-1, with TRBD1 matching 11 bases. The CDR3 length is 13 residues. Germline V gene data show CDR1 as MNHEY and CDR2 as SVGAGI. Losses at the gene ends were 6 bases for V and 8 bases for J; bases not matched to a gene: 5. As DNA, the CDR3 is TGTGCCAGCAGGGGGACAGGGGGTGGAGAAGCTTTCTTT. This sequence encodes CASRGTGGGEAFF.

The chain couples TRBV6-5 to TRBJ2-5; no definite D call. The J call could be wrong; TRBJ2-7 is a better fit for the DNA end. CDR1 is MNHEY and CDR2 is SVGAGI in the germline V gene. The CDR3 is made up of 13 amino acids. The CDR3 protein is CASSYGRAYEQYF. The CDR3 bases are TGTGCCAGCAGTTATGGTCGGGCCTACGAGCAGTACTTC.

This chain uses TRBV9 with TRBJ2-5; D unclear. Germline CDR1 is SGDLS and CDR2 is YYNGEE. V was cut by 3 bases and J by 1 base, with 4 bases left in between. CDR3 length: 12 amino acids. CDR3: CASSAFQETQYF. The CDR3 coding sequence is TGTGCCAGCAGCGCCTTCCAAGAGACCCAGTACTTC. Drawing the rest from reference TRBV9 and TRBJ2-5, the complete variable domain is DSGVTQTPKHLITATGQRVTLRCSPRSGDLSVYWYQQSLDQGLQFLIQYYNGEERAKGNILERFSAQQFPDLHSELNLSSLELGDSALYFCASSAFQETQYFGPGTRLLVL.

This chain connects TRBV6-6 to TRBJ2-7; D might be TRBD1 or TRBD2, each matching 5 bases. Germline V gene lookup returns CDR1 MNHNY and CDR2 SVGAGI (reference sequence). With 6 bases removed from V and 3 bases from J, the gap between germline ends came to 15 bases. This CDR3 contains 14 residues. The CDR3 bases are TGTGCCAGCAGGACCGGGACGGCTTTCTACGAGCAGTACTTC. This codes for CASRTGTAFYEQYF.

The chain is built from TRBV9 and TRBJ2-7; D is undetermined. The CDR3 consists of 14 residues. V lost 0 bases and J 1 base, leaving 8 bases between the germline ends. Germline-derived CDR1 and CDR2 are SGDLS and YYNGEE. CDR3 amino acids: CASSVVAESYEQYF. The DNA of the CDR3 is TGTGCCAGCAGCGTAGTGGCGGAGTCCTACGAGCAGTACTTC.

CDR3 nucleotides: TGTGCCAGCCGGGTAGCGGGGGCCTACGAGCAGTACTTC. It yields the protein CASRVAGAYEQYF. The rearrangement joins TRBV27 to TRBJ2-7; 9 bases align to TRBD2. Germline assignment: CDR1 MNHEY and CDR2 SMNVEV (reference sequence). The J segment lost 2 bases and the V segment lost 8 bases, leaving 4 bases of the junction unmatched. The CDR3 consists of 13 residues.

The J gene is TRBJ2-1, the V gene TRBV2; 12 bases are shared with TRBD2. This CDR3 contains 17 residues. Germline V lookup: CDR1 SNHLY, CDR2 FYNNEI. Trimming cost V 5 bases and J 8 bases; bases outside gene matches: 13. This CDR3 is CASSSPRTSGESDEQFF. CDR3 nucleotides: TGTGCCAGCAGTTCCCCCCGGACTAGCGGGGAATCTGATGAGCAGTTCTTC. Using reference TRBV2 and TRBJ2-1 for the parts outside the CDR3, the full variable domain is EPEVTQTPSHQVTQMGQEVILRCVPISNHLYFYWYRQILGQKVEFLVSFYNNEISEKSEIFDDQFSVERPDGSNFTLKIRSTKLEDSAMYFCASSSPRTSGESDEQFFGPGTRLTVL.

The V call is TRBV5-1, the J call TRBJ1-4; possibly TRBD1 for D (6 bases). There are 15 residues in the CDR3. Trimming shortened V by 4 bases and J by 8 bases, and 18 bases separated the two germline ends. CDR1 is SGHRS, CDR2 YFSETQ, per germline. DNA for the CDR3: TGCGCCAGCAGCCCTGACGGAAGGGGGAAAGAAAAACTGTTTTTT. Translated: CASSPDGRGKEKLFF.

V and J are TRBV2 and TRBJ1-3; TRBD1 agrees at 10 bases. Germline-derived CDR1 and CDR2 are SNHLY and FYNNEI. V lost 6 bases and J lost 7; bases outside the gene matches: 3. The CDR3 has 13 amino acids. For the CDR3, the DNA is TGTGCCAGCAGAGAGGGACAGGGGAACACCATATATTTT. Translation: CASREGQGNTIYF.

The V call is TRBV6-4, the J call TRBJ1-1, with D possibly matching TRBD1 (6 bases). CDR1 MRHNA and CDR2 SNTAGT come from the germline V gene. V lost 6 bases to trimming and J lost 4 bases, with 12 bases between them. The CDR3 spans 13 residues. The CDR3 spells CASSNSQGTEAFF. The DNA for the CDR3 is TGTGCCAGCAGCAACTCACAGGGCACTGAAGCTTTCTTT.

This rearrangement joins TRBV30 to TRBJ2-7; 7 bases line up with TRBD1. V shed 3 bases and J 9 bases; nucleotides not matched to a gene: 8. Germline CDR1 and CDR2: GTSNPN and SVGIG (reference sequence). This CDR3 region has 12 residues. This CDR3 is CAWSGQARGQYF. In nucleotides, the CDR3 is TGTGCCTGGAGCGGACAGGCGCGTGGGCAGTACTTC.

This clone occurred once. The gene calls are TRBV23-1 and TRBJ1-2; D is unresolved. TRBV23-1 is marked as an open reading frame, function uncertain. The ends were cut back, 8 bases at V and 7 bases at J, with 20 bases in the middle. The CDR3 is 14 amino acids. CDR3 nucleotide sequence: TGCGCCAGCCCCTCGGGTCCGGAAGGGAGTGGCTACACCTTC. Its protein is CASPSGPEGSGYTF.

This chain connects TRBV4-3 to TRBJ1-1; D unresolved. The germline gives CDR1 LGHNA, CDR2 YSLEER. The CDR3 length is 13 residues. Trimming shortened V by 2 bases and J by 2 bases, and 6 bases separated the two germline ends. CDR3 bases: TGCGCCAGCAGCCAACTTTTTAACACTGAAGCTTTCTTT. This encodes CASSQLFNTEAFF.

V and J are TRBV27 and TRBJ1-5; 8 nucleotides match TRBD1. The CDR3 contains 15 residues. Germline V CDR1 and CDR2: MNHEY, SMNVEV (reference sequence). V gave up 5 bases and J gave up 2 bases; unmatched junction bases: 5. CDR3 nucleotides: TGTGCCAGCAGTACCAGGGGGCTCGGCAATCAGCCCCAGCATTTT. Its translation: CASSTRGLGNQPQHF.

The rearrangement joins TRBV6-6 to TRBJ1-1, with 9 positions matching TRBD1. Germline CDR1 is MNHNY and CDR2 is SVGAGI (reference sequence). The CDR3 is 15 residues long. The junction had 10 bases not matched to a gene; V was cut back by 7 bases and J by 4 bases. The CDR3 DNA sequence: TGTGCCAGCAAAGAACCGGGACAGGGCCCCACTGAAGCTTTCTTT. It encodes CASKEPGQGPTEAFF.

V and J are TRBV5-1 and TRBJ2-7; 10 nucleotides align to TRBD1. Germline V gene data show CDR1 as SGHRS and CDR2 as YFSETQ. The length of the CDR3 is 15 residues. V dropped 3 bases and J dropped 6; count of bases not matched to a gene: 9. The CDR3 DNA is TGCGCCAGCAGCTCTTCCCCCGGGACAGGGGTCGAGCAGTACTTC. It is translated as CASSSSPGTGVEQYF.

The table lists this clone with a few counts. The V gene is TRBV30, the J gene TRBJ2-4; D remains unclear. The V gene's germline CDR1 is GTSNPN and CDR2 SVGIG (reference sequence). The CDR3 spans 15 residues. The V and J ends lost 0 bases and 2 bases respectively, with 11 bases between them. CDR3 sequence (DNA): TGTGCCTGGAGTGTCTCTGGGGTCACCAAAAACATTCAGTACTTC. Amino acids: CAWSVSGVTKNIQYF.